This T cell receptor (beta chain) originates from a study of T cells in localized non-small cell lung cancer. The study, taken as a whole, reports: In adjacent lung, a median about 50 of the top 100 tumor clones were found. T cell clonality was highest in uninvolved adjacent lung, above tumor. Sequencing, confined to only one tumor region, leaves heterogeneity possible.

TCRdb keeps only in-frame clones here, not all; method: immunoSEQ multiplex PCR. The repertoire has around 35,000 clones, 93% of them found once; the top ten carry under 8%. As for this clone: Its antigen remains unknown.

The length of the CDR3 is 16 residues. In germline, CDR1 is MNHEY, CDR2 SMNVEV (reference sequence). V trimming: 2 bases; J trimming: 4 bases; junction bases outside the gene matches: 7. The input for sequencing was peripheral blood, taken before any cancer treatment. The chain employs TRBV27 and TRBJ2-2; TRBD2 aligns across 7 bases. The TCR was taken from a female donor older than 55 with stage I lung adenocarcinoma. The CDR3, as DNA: TGTGCCAGCAGTTTAATCTCGGGGGGTGGCACCGGGGAGCTGTTTTTT. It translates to CASSLISGGGTGELFF.